A selection of T cell receptor beta chains follows, all from one sample in a study of blood T cell repertoires in COVID-19. Here immunoSEQ multiplex PCR was the method, and the copy in TCRdb shows in-frame clones only, minus some. The sample carries 200,000 or so clones, roughly 87% recorded once. The specimen sequenced was peripheral blood. The receptors derive from a man in his forties or fifties with active or convalescent COVID-19. Both conserved end residues are trimmed from each CDR3. The D gene is left open where the match is weak. Only part of the rows carry a size: once, few, many, or a class if the clone is expanded.

NA | TRBD1 | TRBV6-5 | ASSYPGTGEKF
many | NA | TRBV9 | ASSPRWGSSYEQY
NA | TRBD1 | TRBV28 | ASSFSTGGNQPQH
once | NA | TRBV5-8 | ASSPGSSSYNEQF
NA | NA | TRBV11-2 | ASSSLKETQY
once | NA | TRBV27 | ASSLRWTVHEQY
NA | NA | TRBV12-3/TRBV12-4 | ASTGGTNYGYT
NA | TRBD2 | TRBV27 | ATAIGRGGNEQF
NA | TRBD2 | TRBV4-1 | ASSQVGTSSYEQY
once | TRBD1 | TRBV9 | ASSVGGQGPPPYEQY
NA | NA | TRBV12-3/TRBV12-4 | ASSLAGASGAF
NA | NA | TRBV18 | ASSPIYRETKNIQY
NA | TRBD1 | TRBV28 | ASSLYRQGLSGNTIY
NA | NA | TRBV28 | ASSSGRVGYT
NA | NA | TRBV6-5 | ASSFPGATQY
NA | NA | TRBV5-1 | ASSLAGSIWSRAHEQY
NA | TRBD1 | TRBV5-1 | ASSRDRGWHEQF
NA | TRBD2 | TRBV7-9 | ASSLSRLGLAGPGVEQF
NA | TRBD1 | TRBV28 | ASSPTQGVGTEAF
NA | TRBD1 | TRBV2 | ASRKTGINEKLF
NA | TRBD1 | TRBV5-1 | ASSWGQNQETQY
NA | TRBD1 | TRBV5-1 | ASSLDAGGWPEAF
NA | NA | TRBV5-5 | ASSFSPINQPQH
NA | TRBD1 | TRBV7-2 | ASSLQTGVNSPLH
NA | TRBD2 | TRBV28 | ASSLGGGYNEQF
NA | NA | TRBV12-3/TRBV12-4 | ASSSGRSYEQY
NA | NA | TRBV19 | ASSIGPGETYEQY
NA | TRBD1 | TRBV28 | ASSLRDSSYEQY
once | NA | TRBV9 | ASSVMEGSYEQY
NA | TRBD2 | TRBV7-7 | ASSLNPPGLAGDNEQF
NA | TRBD2 | TRBV6-2/TRBV6-3 | ASSTAGDYNEQF
NA | TRBD1 | TRBV18 | ASSSRTGENQPQH
once | NA | TRBV4-1 | ASSQDRIGGTQY
NA | TRBD1 | TRBV30 | AGDRDPTDTQY
NA | TRBD1 | TRBV30 | AWSRDSPRNTIY
NA | NA | TRBV6-1 | ASREVGGASYNEQF
NA | NA | TRBV6-5 | ASTWAQEKLF
few | NA | TRBV11-2 | ASSLVPQSSYEQY
NA | NA | TRBV27 | ASRVGQSYYGYT
NA | NA | TRBV9 | ASSAQGNYGYT